The 22 T cell receptor beta chains presented below share a single source sample, sequenced in a study of shared clonotypes between healthy human individuals. TCRdb's copy holds only in-frame clones and misses some; the assay was immunoSEQ multiplex PCR. Altogether 550,000 to 850,000 clones are present, around 72% being singletons, with the ten largest covering over 1.5%. The sample comprised memory CD4+ T cells sorted from blood. Subset specified: CD45RA-negative fraction. The receptors were sampled from a woman in her thirties in good health.

This sequence joins TRBV4-1 and TRBJ2-5; D is unresolved. The CDR3 runs 13 residues. In germline, CDR1 is MGHRA, CDR2 YSYEKL. The V gene lost 4 bases and the J gene lost 5 bases, with 11 bases spanning the gap. The CDR3 coding sequence is TGCGCCAGCAGCCGGGTTAGTGGCGAGACCCAGTACTTC. Protein product: CASSRVSGETQYF.

This chain joins TRBV2 and TRBJ1-1, with D possibly TRBD1 on 5 matching bases. The CDR3 loop spans 12 amino acids. The V end was cut by 2 bases, the J end by 10 bases, with 11 bases between. Germline-derived CDR1 and CDR2 are SNHLY and FYNNEI. The CDR3 loop is CASSEYRSGAFF. CDR3 in DNA: TGTGCCAGCAGTGAATACAGGTCCGGAGCTTTCTTT.

V and J are TRBV4-1 and TRBJ2-5, with D maybe TRBD2 (7 bases). Germline CDR1 MGHRA, CDR2 YSYEKL. The CDR3 totals 14 residues. Trimming left V 2 bases short and J 2 bases short, with 9 bases between. The CDR3 DNA follows: TGCGCCAGCAGCCAAAGCGGGACACAAGAGACCCAGTACTTC. Its protein is CASSQSGTQETQYF.

J is TRBJ2-4 and V is TRBV7-9; weak D call: TRBD1 (6 bases). Per germline, CDR1 SEHNR and CDR2 FQNEAQ (reference sequence). The CDR3 sequence is 15 residues long. Trimming removed 3 bases at V and 7 bases at J, with 16 bases between. The CDR3 spells CASSLIQGDRNIQYF. For the CDR3, the DNA is TGTGCCAGCAGCTTGATACAGGGAGATAGGAACATTCAGTACTTC.

The chain joins TRBV25-1 to TRBJ2-7; D is possibly TRBD1 or TRBD2 (5 bases each). Trimming left V 3 bases short and J 1 base short, with 10 bases between. Germline lookup yields CDR1 MGHDK and CDR2 SYGVNS. CDR3 length: 14 amino acids. CDR3 sequence (DNA): TGTGCCAGCAGTGATGGGGACGGATCCTACGAGCAGTACTTC. This gives the protein CASSDGDGSYEQYF.

The chain links TRBV6-1 to TRBJ2-3; 8 positions agree with TRBD2. After removal of 4 bases from V and 1 base from J, the junction contained 4 bases not matched to a gene. The V gene's germline CDR1 is MNHNS and CDR2 SASEGT. The CDR3 has 15 residues. The CDR3 loop is CASSAPGRGTDTQYF. The CDR3 nucleotides read TGTGCCAGCAGTGCACCCGGGAGGGGCACAGATACGCAGTATTTT.

The chain recombines TRBV28 with TRBJ2-1; 9 bases match TRBD2. The CDR3 covers 15 residues. V was clipped by 10 bases and J by 10 bases; unmatched bases: 17. Germline lookup yields CDR1 MDHEN and CDR2 SYDVKM. CDR3 sequence (DNA): TGTGCCACCATCGAGAGTAGCGGGAGAACGGGGGAGCAGTTCTTC. Amino acid sequence: CATIESSGRTGEQFF. Drawing the rest from reference TRBV28 and TRBJ2-1, the complete variable domain is DVKVTQSSRYLVKRTGEKVFLECVQDMDHENMFWYRQDPGLGLRLIYFSYDVKMKEKGDIPEGYSVSREKKERFSLILESASTNQTSMYLCATIESSGRTGEQFFGPGTRLTVL.

The rearrangement joins TRBV9 to TRBJ2-1, with 11 bases identical to TRBD2. Per germline, CDR1 SGDLS and CDR2 YYNGEE. This CDR3 comprises 19 residues. V was clipped by 3 bases and J by 5 bases; unmatched bases: 16. The CDR3 DNA sequence: TGTGCCAGCAGCGAGACTAGCGGGAACCCTAGACCTACGCACAATGAGCAGTTCTTC. Protein: CASSETSGNPRPTHNEQFF.

The chain links TRBV5-1 to TRBJ2-1, with TRBD2 matching over 8 bases. The CDR3 runs 16 residues. CDR1 SGHRS and CDR2 YFSETQ come from the germline V gene. Losses at the gene ends were 4 bases for V and 4 bases for J; bases not matched to a gene: 10. The CDR3 loop reads CASSTRDSGVYNEQFF. The CDR3 bases are TGCGCCAGCAGCACCCGGGATAGCGGGGTATACAATGAGCAGTTCTTC.

The CDR3 DNA is TGTGCCAGCAGTGGCTCCGGGAGAGTGGAGACCCAGTACTTC. It encodes CASSGSGRVETQYF. V and J are TRBV2 and TRBJ2-5; TRBD2 might be the D (6 bases). CDR3 length: 14 amino acids. The V and J ends lost 4 bases and 5 bases respectively, with 14 bases between them. The V gene's germline CDR1 is SNHLY and CDR2 FYNNEI.

V usage is TRBV11-1 and J usage is TRBJ1-1; D is ambiguous. V shed 5 bases and J shed 1 base, with 8 bases lying between them. CDR3 length: 13 residues. Germline CDR1 and CDR2: SGHAT and FQDESV (reference sequence). DNA of the CDR3: TGTGCCAGCAGCGTTCGACAGAACACTGAAGCTTTCTTT. Translation: CASSVRQNTEAFF.

A few counts support this clone. The gene calls are TRBV30 and TRBJ2-1; D not certain. The CDR3 has 12 residues. Trimming took 1 base from V and 5 from J, leaving 6 bases between them. Germline V lookup: CDR1 GTSNPN, CDR2 SVGIG (reference sequence). This CDR3 is CAWSEDHNEQFF. CDR3 bases: TGTGCCTGGAGTGAGGACCACAATGAGCAGTTCTTC.

The CDR3 reads CAWEASSGEKLFF. DNA of the CDR3: TGTGCCTGGGAGGCCTCCAGTGGGGAAAAACTGTTTTTT. The genes are TRBV30 and TRBJ1-4; D not resolved. Germline V lookup: CDR1 GTSNPN, CDR2 SVGIG (reference sequence). The CDR3 spans 13 residues. V dropped 5 bases and J dropped 8 bases, with 15 bases sitting between them.

This clone occurred a few times. The V and J genes are TRBV5-1 and TRBJ1-4, with D possibly matching TRBD1 (5 bases). In germline, CDR1 is SGHRS, CDR2 YFSETQ. Trimming shortened V by 4 bases and J by 0 bases, and 13 bases separated the two germline ends. The CDR3 sequence is 16 residues long. The CDR3 region is CASSRGALTTNEKLFF. CDR3 DNA: TGCGCCAGCAGCCGCGGGGCTCTTACAACTAATGAAAAACTGTTTTTT.

The genes are TRBV2 and TRBJ1-1, with 10 bases lining up with TRBD1. With V trimmed by 4 bases and J by 7 bases, 3 bases remained unmatched. Germline V lookup: CDR1 SNHLY, CDR2 FYNNEI. The CDR3 totals 13 residues. CDR3 nucleotide sequence: TGTGCCAGCAGTGGACAGGGGGCGGGTGAAGCTTTCTTT. Its translation is CASSGQGAGEAFF.

This chain links TRBV18 with TRBJ1-1; D not resolved. The CDR3 is made up of 12 amino acids. V was pared by 2 bases and J by 4 bases, with 5 bases between. CDR1 KGHSH and CDR2 LQKENI come from the germline V gene. The CDR3 DNA is TGTGCCAGCTCACCAGTCGCCACTGAAGCTTTCTTT. Translating it yields CASSPVATEAFF.

The V gene is TRBV4-1, the J gene TRBJ2-3, with a possible D match to TRBD2 (5 bases). V was cut by 7 bases and J by 2 bases, with 13 bases left in between. Germline CDR1 and CDR2: MGHRA and YSYEKL. There are 14 residues in the CDR3. The CDR3 region is CASTPGGHTDTQYF. The DNA for the CDR3 is TGCGCCAGCACCCCTGGAGGCCACACAGATACGCAGTATTTT.

The chain has TRBV6-5 and TRBJ1-4; D is unresolved. With 2 bases removed from V and 7 bases from J, the gap between germline ends came to 11 bases. The CDR3 contains 14 residues. The germline CDR1 and CDR2 sequences are MNHEY and SVGAGI. CDR3 nucleotides: TGTGCCAGCAGTTACGACCCCCGGGGTGAAAAACTGTTTTTT. This codes for CASSYDPRGEKLFF.

The table lists this clone with many counts. V gene TRBV5-6 combines with J gene TRBJ2-2; D may be TRBD1 or TRBD2 (5 bases each). Germline V gives CDR1 SGHDT, CDR2 YYEEEE. Trimming took 3 bases from V and 6 from J, leaving 15 bases between them. The CDR3 is 15 residues long. This CDR3 reads CASSWVGVVPGELFF. CDR3 nucleotides: TGTGCCAGCAGCTGGGTGGGGGTAGTCCCCGGGGAGCTGTTTTTT.

This chain connects TRBV9 to TRBJ1-3; 7 bases are a match to TRBD1. Germline lookup yields CDR1 SGDLS and CDR2 YYNGEE. CDR3 length equals 14 residues. The ends lost 10 bases at V and 0 bases at J; junction bases unmatched: 7. CDR3: CASRQGYSGNTIYF. DNA of the CDR3: TGTGCCTCAAGACAGGGCTACTCTGGAAACACCATATATTTT.

The chain couples TRBV5-1 to TRBJ1-4; no reliable D call. The CDR3 has 14 amino acids. V lost 3 bases to trimming and J lost 0 bases, with 6 bases between them. Germline V gives CDR1 SGHRS, CDR2 YFSETQ. The CDR3 region is CASSYMTTNEKLFF. CDR3 nucleotides: TGCGCCAGCAGCTATATGACAACTAATGAAAAACTGTTTTTT.

The V gene is TRBV6-6, the J gene TRBJ2-7; 10 bases match TRBD1. Germline V gene sequence: CDR1 MNHNY, CDR2 SVGAGI (reference sequence). The V gene end was trimmed by 2 bases and the J gene end by 4 bases; junction bases not matched to a gene: 5. CDR3 size: 15 residues. CDR3 coding DNA: TGTGCCAGCAGTTACGGGGACAGGGGTACTTACGAGCAGTACTTC. It codes for CASSYGDRGTYEQYF.